The rows below give T cell receptor beta chains drawn from one sample of a study of shared clonotypes between healthy human individuals. The repertoire was sequenced with immunoSEQ multiplex PCR; TCRdb's copy has only in-frame clones and lacks some. Among hundreds of thousands of clones, over 60% were seen once, and the ten largest hold about 12%. The specimen sequenced was PBMCs. The origin of the receptors is a woman aged 35 to 49 in good health. Some clones in this sample may be carry-over from other donors' samples. The conserved cysteine and the conserved F or W are not part of the CDR3 here. Fields, in order: CDR3 length, V gene, J gene, CDR3 protein.

14	TRBV30	TRBJ2-2	AWYPQGRGLGGELF
12	TRBV7-2	TRBJ1-2	ASSLGTANYGYT
9	TRBV14	TRBJ2-3	ASRGADTQY
11	TRBV5-1	TRBJ1-1	ASYDSQGTEAF
14	TRBV5-4	TRBJ2-1	ASSLELARHYNEQF
11	TRBV28	TRBJ1-2	ASRTGGGYGYT
13	TRBV10-2	TRBJ2-3	ASSFSSGNSDTQY
11	TRBV5-1	TRBJ1-1	ASSSTGGTEAF
12	TRBV9	TRBJ1-5	ASSVGGAGQPQH
12	TRBV10-3	TRBJ2-7	AISEVVSSYEQY
11	TRBV5-5	TRBJ2-5	ASSLLQEETQY
13	TRBV9	TRBJ2-7	ASSPYQGQTYEQY
14	TRBV28	TRBJ2-1	ASSLWRGSSYNEQF
12	TRBV5-1	TRBJ2-7	ASTPVGSSYEQY
13	TRBV6-5	TRBJ2-2	ASTSPWDNTGELF
12	TRBV11-2	TRBJ2-7	ASSLVDGGNEQY
8	TRBV21-1	TRBJ1-4	ASGRPGGP
15	TRBV29-1	TRBJ1-3	SVERDRKRQGGNTIY
13	TRBV5-1	TRBJ2-1	ASSITQGGYNEQF
11	TRBV30	TRBJ2-3	AGLAQSTDTQY
12	TRBV18	TRBJ1-3	ASSQQGSGNTIY
12	TRBV5-1	TRBJ1-5	ASSKDSSNQPQH
10	TRBV7-2	TRBJ1-1	ASSPQGTEAF
14	TRBV5-8	TRBJ2-3	ASSLGAGGFTDTQY
13	TRBV7-9	TRBJ2-7	ASSRPRGQRDEQY
10	TRBV12-1	TRBJ2-7	ASRPPTYEQY
15	TRBV7-2	TRBJ2-7	ASSRLSGRPSSYEQY
12	TRBV5-1	TRBJ1-2	AGSYSGVNYGYT
13	TRBV5-6	TRBJ2-1	ASSLDPQTYNEQF
11	TRBV6-5	TRBJ1-5	ASSKDQNQPQH
13	TRBV5-4	TRBJ2-5	ASSFSGRAEKTQY
11	TRBV6-5	TRBJ2-1	ANLAGGPYEQF
11	TRBV18	TRBJ2-7	ASSLMDRGEQY
12	TRBV7-9	TRBJ2-5	ASSFLGEQETQY
12	TRBV6-6	TRBJ1-1	ASSYSGTVVEAF
12	TRBV4-2	TRBJ1-2	ASSQEGAHYGYT
11	TRBV9	TRBJ2-1	ASSGQGANEQF
11	TRBV4-2	TRBJ2-1	ASGSADYNEQF